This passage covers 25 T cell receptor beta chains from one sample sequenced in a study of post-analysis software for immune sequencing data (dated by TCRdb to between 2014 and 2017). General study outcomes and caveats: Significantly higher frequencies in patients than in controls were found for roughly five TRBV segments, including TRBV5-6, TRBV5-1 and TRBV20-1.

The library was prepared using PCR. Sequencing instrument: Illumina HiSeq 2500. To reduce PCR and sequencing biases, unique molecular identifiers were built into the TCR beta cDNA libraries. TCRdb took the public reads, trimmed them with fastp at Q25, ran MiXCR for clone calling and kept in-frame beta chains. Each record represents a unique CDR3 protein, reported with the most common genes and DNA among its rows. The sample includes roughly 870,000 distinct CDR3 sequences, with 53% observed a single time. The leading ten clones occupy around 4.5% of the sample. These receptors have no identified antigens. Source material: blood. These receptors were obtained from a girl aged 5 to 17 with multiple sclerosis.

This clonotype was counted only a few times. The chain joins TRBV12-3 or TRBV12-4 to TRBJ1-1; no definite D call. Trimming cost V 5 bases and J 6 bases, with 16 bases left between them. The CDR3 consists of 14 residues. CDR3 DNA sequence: TGTGCCAGCAGTCTGGAGCACCGAGTCGCTGAAGCTTTCTTT. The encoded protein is CASSLEHRVAEAFF.

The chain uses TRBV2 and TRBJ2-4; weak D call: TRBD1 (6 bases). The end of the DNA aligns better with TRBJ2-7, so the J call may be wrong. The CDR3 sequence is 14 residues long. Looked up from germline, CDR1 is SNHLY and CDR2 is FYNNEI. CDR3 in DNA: TGTGCCAGCAGTGCTACAGGGCCTTCAGACGAGCAGTACTTC. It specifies CASSATGPSDEQYF.

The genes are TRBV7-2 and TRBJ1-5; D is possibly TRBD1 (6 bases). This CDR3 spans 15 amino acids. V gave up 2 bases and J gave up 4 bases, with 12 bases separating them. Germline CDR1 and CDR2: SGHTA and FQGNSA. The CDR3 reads CASSLTGLGNQPQHF. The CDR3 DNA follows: TGTGCCAGCAGCTTAACAGGGTTGGGGAATCAGCCCCAGCATTTT.

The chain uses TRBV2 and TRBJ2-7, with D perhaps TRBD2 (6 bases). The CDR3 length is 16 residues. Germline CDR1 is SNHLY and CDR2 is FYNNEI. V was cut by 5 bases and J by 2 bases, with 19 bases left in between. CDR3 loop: CASSRAHGTATYEQYF. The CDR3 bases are TGTGCCAGCAGTAGGGCCCATGGGACTGCTACCTACGAGCAGTACTTC.

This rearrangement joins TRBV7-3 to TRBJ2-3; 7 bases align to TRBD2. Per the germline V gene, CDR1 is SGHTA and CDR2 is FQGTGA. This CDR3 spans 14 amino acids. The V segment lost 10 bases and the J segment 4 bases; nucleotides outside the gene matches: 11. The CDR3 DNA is TGTGCCACTTCCGGGGCCGGGGGGTCAGATACGCAGTATTTT. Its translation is CATSGAGGSDTQYF.

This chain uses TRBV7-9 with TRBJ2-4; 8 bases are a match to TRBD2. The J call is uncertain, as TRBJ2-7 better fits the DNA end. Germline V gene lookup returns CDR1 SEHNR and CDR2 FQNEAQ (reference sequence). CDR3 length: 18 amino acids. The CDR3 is CASSSVRSSTSVGYEQYF. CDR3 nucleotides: TGTGCCAGCAGCTCGGTTCGAAGTTCGACTAGCGTAGGCTACGAGCAGTACTTC.

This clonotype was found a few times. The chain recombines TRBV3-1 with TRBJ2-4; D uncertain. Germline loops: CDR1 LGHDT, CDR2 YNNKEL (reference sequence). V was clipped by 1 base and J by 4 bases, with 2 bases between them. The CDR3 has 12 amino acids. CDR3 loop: CASSQVKNIQYF. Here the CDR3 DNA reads TGTGCCAGCAGCCAAGTTAAAAACATTCAGTACTTC. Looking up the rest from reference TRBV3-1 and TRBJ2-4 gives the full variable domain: DTAVSQTPKYLVTQMGNDKSIKCEQNLGHDTMYWYKQDSKKFLKIMFSYNNKELIINETVPNRFSPKSPDKAHLNLHINSLELGDSAVYFCASSQVKNIQYFGAGTRLSVL.

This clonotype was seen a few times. The CDR3 loop reads CASRRTSGRLMEEFF. CDR3 DNA sequence: TGCGCCAGCAGGAGGACTAGCGGGAGACTAATGGAGGAGTTCTTC. This rearrangement joins TRBV5-1 to TRBJ2-1; 13 nucleotides line up with TRBD2. V lost 5 bases and J lost 14; bases outside the gene matches: 13. The CDR3 contains 15 residues. Germline V gives CDR1 SGHRS, CDR2 YFSETQ. Full variable domain (remainder filled in from reference TRBV5-1 and TRBJ2-1): KAGVTQTPRYLIKTRGQQVTLSCSPISGHRSVSWYQQTPGQGLQFLFEYFSETQRNKGNFPGRFSGRQFSNSRSEMNVSTLELGDSALYLCASRRTSGRLMEEFFGPGTRLTVL.

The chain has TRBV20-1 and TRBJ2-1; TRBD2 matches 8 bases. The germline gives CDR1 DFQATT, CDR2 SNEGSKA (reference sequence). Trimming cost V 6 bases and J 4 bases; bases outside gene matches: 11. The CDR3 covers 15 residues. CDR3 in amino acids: CSASRPGGPYNEQFF. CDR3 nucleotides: TGCAGTGCGTCGAGACCGGGAGGGCCTTACAATGAGCAGTTCTTC.

The CDR3 reads CASSQEAEREGPYNEQFF. The DNA of the CDR3 is TGTGCCAGCAGCCAAGAGGCAGAGCGGGAGGGCCCCTACAATGAGCAGTTCTTC. This chain uses TRBV4-2 with TRBJ2-1; 10 bases are a match to TRBD2. This CDR3 is 18 amino acids long. Germline loops: CDR1 LGHNA, CDR2 YNFKEQ. Losses at the gene ends were 0 bases for V and 2 bases for J; bases not matched to a gene: 7.

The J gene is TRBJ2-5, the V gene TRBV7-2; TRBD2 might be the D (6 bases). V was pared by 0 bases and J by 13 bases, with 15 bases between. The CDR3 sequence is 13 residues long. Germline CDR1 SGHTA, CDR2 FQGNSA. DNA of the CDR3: TGTGCCAGCAGCTTAGCGAGAGCGGGCCCCCGGTACTTC. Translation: CASSLARAGPRYF.

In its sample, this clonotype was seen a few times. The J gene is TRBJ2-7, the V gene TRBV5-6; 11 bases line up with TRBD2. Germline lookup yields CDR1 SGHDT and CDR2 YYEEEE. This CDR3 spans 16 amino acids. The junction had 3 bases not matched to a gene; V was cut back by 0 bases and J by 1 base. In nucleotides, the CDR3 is TGTGCCAGCAGCTTGGGGTCTAGCGGGGGGTCCTACGAGCAGTACTTC. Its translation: CASSLGSSGGSYEQYF. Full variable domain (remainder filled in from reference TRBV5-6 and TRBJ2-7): DAGVTQSPTHLIKTRGQQVTLRCSPKSGHDTVSWYQQALGQGPQFIFQYYEEEERQRGNFPDRFSGHQFPNYSSELNVNALLLGDSALYLCASSLGSSGGSYEQYFGPGTRLTVT.

The CDR3 region has the DNA TGCGCCAGCAGCTTTAATGTAGCTGGAGAGACCCAGTACTTC. This gives the protein CASSFNVAGETQYF. The chain couples TRBV5-1 to TRBJ2-5; no clear D gene. The CDR3 spans 14 residues. Germline CDR1 SGHRS, CDR2 YFSETQ. The V gene lost 2 bases and the J gene lost 4 bases, with 12 bases spanning the gap.

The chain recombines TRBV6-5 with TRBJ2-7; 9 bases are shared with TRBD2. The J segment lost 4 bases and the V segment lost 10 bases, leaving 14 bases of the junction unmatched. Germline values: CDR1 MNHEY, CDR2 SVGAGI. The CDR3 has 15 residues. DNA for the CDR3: TGTGCCACCCAATTCGCGGGAGGGGAGAGTTACGAGCAGTACTTC. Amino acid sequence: CATQFAGGESYEQYF.

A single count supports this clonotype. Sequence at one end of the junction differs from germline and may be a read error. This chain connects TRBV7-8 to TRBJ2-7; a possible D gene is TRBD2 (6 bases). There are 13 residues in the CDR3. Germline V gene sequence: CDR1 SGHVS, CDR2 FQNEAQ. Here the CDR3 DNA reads TGTGCCTGCAGCCCCGGGGGAGAAAGCGAGCAGTACTTC. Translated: CACSPGGESEQYF.

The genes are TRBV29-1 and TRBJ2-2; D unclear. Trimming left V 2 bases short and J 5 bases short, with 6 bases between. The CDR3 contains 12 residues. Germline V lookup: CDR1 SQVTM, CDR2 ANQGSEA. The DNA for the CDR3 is TGCAGCGTTGAAAGGAGAACCGGGGAGCTGTTTTTT. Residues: CSVERRTGELFF.

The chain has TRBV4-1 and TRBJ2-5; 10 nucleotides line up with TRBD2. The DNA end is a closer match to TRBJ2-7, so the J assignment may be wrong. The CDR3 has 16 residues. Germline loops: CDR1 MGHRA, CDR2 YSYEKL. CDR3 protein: CASSPLASGRDYEQYF. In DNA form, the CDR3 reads TGCGCCAGCAGCCCCTTGGCGAGCGGGAGGGACTACGAGCAGTACTTC.

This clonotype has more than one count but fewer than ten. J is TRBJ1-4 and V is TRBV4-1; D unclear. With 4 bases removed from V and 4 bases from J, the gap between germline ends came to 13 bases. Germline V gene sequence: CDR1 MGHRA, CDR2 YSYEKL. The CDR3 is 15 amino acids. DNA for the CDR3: TGCGCCAGCAGCCTCGGGCGCGATGATAATGAAAAACTGTTTTTT. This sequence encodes CASSLGRDDNEKLFF.

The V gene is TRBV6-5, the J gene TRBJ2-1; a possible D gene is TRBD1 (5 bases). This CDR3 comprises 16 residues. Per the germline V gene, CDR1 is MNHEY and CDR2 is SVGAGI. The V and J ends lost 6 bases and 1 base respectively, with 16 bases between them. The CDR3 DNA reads TGTGCCAGCAGCCGCGACAGTATCAGTTCCTACAATGAGCAGTTCTTC. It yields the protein CASSRDSISSYNEQFF.

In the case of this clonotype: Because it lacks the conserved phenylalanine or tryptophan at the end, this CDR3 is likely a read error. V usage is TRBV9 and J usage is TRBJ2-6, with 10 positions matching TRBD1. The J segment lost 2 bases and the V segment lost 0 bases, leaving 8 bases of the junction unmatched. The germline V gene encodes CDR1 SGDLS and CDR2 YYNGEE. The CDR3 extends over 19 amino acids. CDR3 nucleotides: TGTGCCAGCAGCGTAGGAGGAAGGACAGGGGGTGCTGGGGCCAACGTCCTGACTGTC. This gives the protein CASSVGGRTGGAGANVLTV.

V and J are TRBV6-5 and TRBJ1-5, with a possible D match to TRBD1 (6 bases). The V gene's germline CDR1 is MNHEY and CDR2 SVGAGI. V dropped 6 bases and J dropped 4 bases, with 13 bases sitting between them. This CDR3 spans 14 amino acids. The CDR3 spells CASSPGQLNQPQHF. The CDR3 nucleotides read TGTGCCAGCAGCCCCGGACAGTTAAATCAGCCCCAGCATTTT.

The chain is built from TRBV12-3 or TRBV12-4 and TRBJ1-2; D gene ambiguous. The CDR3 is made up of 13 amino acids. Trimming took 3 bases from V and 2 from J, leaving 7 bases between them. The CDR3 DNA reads TGTGCCAGCAGTTTTAATGGGAACTATGGCTACACCTTC. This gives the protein CASSFNGNYGYTF.

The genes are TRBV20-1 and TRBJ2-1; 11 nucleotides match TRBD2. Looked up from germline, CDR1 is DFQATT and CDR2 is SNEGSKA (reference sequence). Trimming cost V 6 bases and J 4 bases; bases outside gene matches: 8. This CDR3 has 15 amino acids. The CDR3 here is CSARPGTSGYNEQFF. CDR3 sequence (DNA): TGCAGTGCAAGACCAGGGACTAGCGGTTACAATGAGCAGTTCTTC.

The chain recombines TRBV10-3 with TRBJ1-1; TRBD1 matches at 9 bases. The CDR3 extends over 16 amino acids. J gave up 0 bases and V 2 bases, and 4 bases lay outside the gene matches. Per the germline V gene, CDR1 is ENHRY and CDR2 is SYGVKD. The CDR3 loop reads CAISEGDRAVNTEAFF. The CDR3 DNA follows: TGTGCCATCAGTGAGGGGGACAGGGCGGTGAACACTGAAGCTTTCTTT.

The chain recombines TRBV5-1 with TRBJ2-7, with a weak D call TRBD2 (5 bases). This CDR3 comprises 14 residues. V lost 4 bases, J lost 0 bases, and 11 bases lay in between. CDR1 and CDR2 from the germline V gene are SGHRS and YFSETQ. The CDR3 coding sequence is TGCGCCAGCAGCCCGCCTAGCAACTCCTACGAGCAGTACTTC. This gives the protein CASSPPSNSYEQYF. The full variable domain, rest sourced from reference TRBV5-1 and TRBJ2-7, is KAGVTQTPRYLIKTRGQQVTLSCSPISGHRSVSWYQQTPGQGLQFLFEYFSETQRNKGNFPGRFSGRQFSNSRSEMNVSTLELGDSALYLCASSPPSNSYEQYFGPGTRLTVT.